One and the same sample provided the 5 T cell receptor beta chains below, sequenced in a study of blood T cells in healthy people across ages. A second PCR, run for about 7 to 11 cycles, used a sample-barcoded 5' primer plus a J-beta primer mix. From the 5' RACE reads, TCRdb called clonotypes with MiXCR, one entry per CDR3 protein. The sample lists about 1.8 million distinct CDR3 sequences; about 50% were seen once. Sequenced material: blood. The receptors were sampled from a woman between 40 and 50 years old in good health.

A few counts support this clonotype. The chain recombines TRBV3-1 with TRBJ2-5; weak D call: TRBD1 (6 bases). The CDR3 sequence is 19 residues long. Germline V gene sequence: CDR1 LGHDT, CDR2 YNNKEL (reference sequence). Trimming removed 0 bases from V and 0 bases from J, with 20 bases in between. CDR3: CASSQDRDRTELYQETQYF. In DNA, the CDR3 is TGTGCCAGCAGCCAAGATCGAGACAGGACGGAGTTGTACCAAGAGACCCAGTACTTC.

CDR3 protein: CSARDEDRVYEKLFF. CDR3 in DNA: TGCAGTGCTAGAGATGAAGACAGGGTATATGAAAAACTGTTTTTT. The rearrangement joins TRBV20-1 to TRBJ1-4; 7 bases align to TRBD1. V was clipped by 0 bases and J by 6 bases; unmatched bases: 7. This CDR3 is 15 amino acids long. CDR1 is DFQATT, CDR2 SNEGSKA, per germline (reference sequence).

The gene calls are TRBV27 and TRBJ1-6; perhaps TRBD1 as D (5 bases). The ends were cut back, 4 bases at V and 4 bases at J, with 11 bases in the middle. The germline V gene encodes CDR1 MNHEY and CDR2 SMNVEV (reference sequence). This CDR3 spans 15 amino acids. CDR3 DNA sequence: TGTGCCAGCAGTTCTTTAAGGGGATATAATTCACCCCTCCACTTT. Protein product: CASSSLRGYNSPLHF.

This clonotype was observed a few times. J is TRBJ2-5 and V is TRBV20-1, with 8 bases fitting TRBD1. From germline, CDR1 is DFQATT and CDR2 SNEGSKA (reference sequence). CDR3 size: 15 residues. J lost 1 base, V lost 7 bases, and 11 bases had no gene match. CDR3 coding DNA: TGCAGTGGGCAGAACAGGGGGATTCTCCAAGAGACCCAGTACTTC. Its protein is CSGQNRGILQETQYF.

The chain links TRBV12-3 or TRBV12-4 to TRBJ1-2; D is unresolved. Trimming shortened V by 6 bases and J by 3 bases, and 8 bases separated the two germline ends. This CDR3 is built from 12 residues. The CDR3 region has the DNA TGTGCCAGCAGGTTGGAGGACTATGGCTACACCTTC. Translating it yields CASRLEDYGYTF.